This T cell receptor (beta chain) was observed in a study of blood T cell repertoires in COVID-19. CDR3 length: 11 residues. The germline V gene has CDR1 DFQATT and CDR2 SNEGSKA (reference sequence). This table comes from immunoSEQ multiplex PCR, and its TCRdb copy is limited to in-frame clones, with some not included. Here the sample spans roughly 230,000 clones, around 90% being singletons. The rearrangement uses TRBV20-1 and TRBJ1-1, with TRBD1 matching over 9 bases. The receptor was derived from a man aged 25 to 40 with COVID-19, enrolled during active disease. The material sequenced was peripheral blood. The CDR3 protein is CSTGGTTEAFF. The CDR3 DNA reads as TGCAGCACAGGGGGCACCACTGAAGCTTTCTTT.